A single sample is the source of the 15 T cell receptor beta chains below, sequenced in a study of blood T cell repertoires in COVID-19. Measured with immunoSEQ multiplex PCR; TCRdb has only the in-frame clones, and not every one. The sample has about 270,000 clones, approximately 87% seen once. The sequencing input was peripheral blood. The source is a woman between 50 and 59 years old with acute or convalescent COVID-19.

The genes are TRBV29-1 and TRBJ1-2; possibly TRBD1 for D (5 bases). The V and J ends lost 2 bases and 7 bases respectively, with 11 bases between them. This CDR3 contains 12 residues. CDR1 and CDR2 from the germline V gene are SQVTM and ANQGSEA. The CDR3 here is CSVERHGAGYTF. Here the CDR3 DNA reads TGCAGCGTTGAACGTCATGGGGCTGGCTACACCTTC.

V is TRBV28 and J is TRBJ2-1; D may be TRBD2 (6 bases). CDR3 length: 15 residues. Germline lookup yields CDR1 MDHEN and CDR2 SYDVKM. V was clipped by 6 bases and J by 2 bases, with 14 bases between them. CDR3 in amino acids: CASRAPGTPYNEQFF. The CDR3 DNA sequence: TGTGCCAGCAGGGCCCCCGGGACTCCCTACAATGAGCAGTTCTTC. The variable domain in full, completed from reference TRBV28 and TRBJ2-1, reads DVKVTQSSRYLVKRTGEKVFLECVQDMDHENMFWYRQDPGLGLRLIYFSYDVKMKEKGDIPEGYSVSREKKERFSLILESASTNQTSMYLCASRAPGTPYNEQFFGPGTRLTVL.

V usage is TRBV6-5 and J usage is TRBJ1-2, with D tentatively TRBD1 (6 bases). Germline V lookup: CDR1 MNHEY, CDR2 SVGAGI. This CDR3 contains 14 residues. V was clipped by 2 bases and J by 0 bases, with 7 bases between them. The CDR3: CASSYRQANYGYTF. The CDR3 DNA follows: TGTGCCAGCAGTTACCGACAGGCTAACTATGGCTACACCTTC.

The CDR3 is CASSPTSEYNEQFF. The DNA of the CDR3 is TGTGCCAGCAGTCCGACTAGCGAGTACAATGAGCAGTTCTTC. V is TRBV6-5 and J is TRBJ2-1; TRBD2 matches at 8 bases. With 5 bases clipped from V and 4 bases from J, the junction kept 4 bases outside the gene matches. This CDR3 comprises 14 residues. Germline V CDR1 and CDR2: MNHEY, SVGAGI.

The chain employs TRBV5-1 and TRBJ2-7; 7 nucleotides align to TRBD1. The V segment lost 0 bases and the J segment 0 bases; nucleotides outside the gene matches: 0. CDR3 length equals 14 residues. The germline CDR1 and CDR2 sequences are SGHRS and YFSETQ. In DNA, the CDR3 is TGCGCCAGCAGCTTGGACAGGGGCTCCTACGAGCAGTACTTC. It specifies CASSLDRGSYEQYF.

This chain connects TRBV3-1 (or the pseudogene TRBV3-2) to TRBJ2-5; the D gene is possibly TRBD2 (5 bases). Looked up from germline, CDR1 is LGHDT and CDR2 is YNNKEL (reference sequence). V was clipped by 1 base and J by 2 bases, with 11 bases between them. CDR3 length: 15 residues. CDR3 sequence: CASSQAGGPQETQYF. The CDR3 nucleotides read TGTGCCAGCAGCCAAGCGGGCGGGCCGCAAGAGACCCAGTACTTC.

The rearrangement links TRBV28 to TRBJ2-7, with a weak D call TRBD2 (6 bases). This CDR3 has 15 amino acids. Trimming took 5 bases from V and 2 from J, leaving 16 bases between them. Germline values: CDR1 MDHEN, CDR2 SYDVKM. The CDR3 sequence is CASSIRSGLAYEQYF. The CDR3, as DNA: TGTGCCAGCAGTATTAGAAGCGGGCTGGCCTACGAGCAGTACTTC.

The sample holds one count of this clone. The CDR3 DNA follows: TGCGCCAGCAGCTTGGTGCTAGGCATGAATGAGCAGTTCTTC. Encoded protein: CASSLVLGMNEQFF. The gene calls are TRBV5-1 and TRBJ2-1; D gene uncertain. CDR1 is SGHRS and CDR2 is YFSETQ in the germline V gene. V lost 0 bases and J 7 bases, leaving 11 bases between the germline ends. This CDR3 spans 14 amino acids.

CDR3: CASSLSGPTGELFF. The CDR3 coding sequence is TGTGCCAGCAGCTTAAGCGGGCCCACCGGGGAGCTGTTTTTT. The V gene is TRBV7-2, the J gene TRBJ2-2; the D gene is possibly TRBD2 (6 bases). CDR1 SGHTA and CDR2 FQGNSA come from the germline V gene. This CDR3 region has 14 residues. V lost 2 bases and J 4 bases, leaving 8 bases between the germline ends.

The chain joins TRBV3-1 (or the pseudogene TRBV3-2) to TRBJ1-1; 7 nucleotides agree with TRBD1. Germline CDR1 is LGHDT and CDR2 is YNNKEL (reference sequence). V gave up 4 bases and J gave up 11 bases; unmatched junction bases: 7. The CDR3 is made up of 12 amino acids. CDR3: CASSPDRVEAFF. CDR3 nucleotides: TGTGCCAGCAGCCCCGACAGGGTTGAGGCTTTCTTT.

The rearrangement uses TRBV25-1 and TRBJ2-1; 7 bases are shared with TRBD2. CDR3 length: 16 amino acids. After removal of 3 bases from V and 3 bases from J, the junction contained 8 bases not matched to a gene. Germline assignment: CDR1 MGHDK and CDR2 SYGVNS. This chain's CDR3 is CASSDPTGRNYNEQFF. The DNA of the CDR3 is TGTGCCAGCAGTGATCCCACCGGGAGGAACTACAATGAGCAGTTCTTC.

This clone was picked up one time. The V and J genes are TRBV28 and TRBJ2-3; D perhaps matches TRBD2 (7 bases). V dropped 5 bases and J dropped 5 bases, with 14 bases sitting between them. The CDR3 consists of 14 residues. CDR1 is MDHEN, CDR2 SYDVKM, per germline. CDR3 in DNA: TGTGCCAGCAGTCCCGGGGGGCCTCAAGATACGCAGTATTTT. Translated, it gives CASSPGGPQDTQYF.

The chain couples TRBV4-1 to TRBJ1-4; 8 bases match TRBD1. The ends lost 4 bases at V and 8 bases at J; junction bases unmatched: 6. The CDR3 extends over 14 amino acids. Germline assignment: CDR1 MGHRA and CDR2 YSYEKL. The CDR3 loop reads CASSPQGVEEKLFF. The CDR3 nucleotides are TGCGCCAGCAGCCCACAGGGGGTTGAAGAAAAACTGTTTTTT.

In this sample, this clone turned up once. A junction end diverges from the germline sequence, so it may reflect a read error. The chain uses TRBV27 and TRBJ1-4, with TRBD1 matching 10 bases. The CDR3 contains 15 residues. Germline CDR1 is MNHEY and CDR2 is SMNVEV (reference sequence). The CDR3 protein is CASSVSTGGYEKLFF. The DNA of the CDR3 is TGTGCCAGCAGTGTATCGACAGGGGGCTATGAAAAACTGTTTTTT.

The genes are TRBV7-9 and TRBJ1-5; D call uncertain. Germline V lookup: CDR1 SEHNR, CDR2 FQNEAQ (reference sequence). Trimming stripped 2 bases from V and 7 bases from J, with 6 bases between. This CDR3 is 12 amino acids long. The CDR3 loop is CASSLSQQPQHF. The CDR3 coding sequence is TGTGCCAGCAGCTTAAGTCAGCAGCCCCAGCATTTT.